The clone carrying this T cell receptor beta chain has a handful of counts. TCRdb ran MiXCR on the RT-PCR reads and lists one entry per CDR3 protein. Seen here are approximately 520,000 distinct CDR3 sequences, approximately 15% observed once, and the top ten hold approximately 3%. Germline lookup yields CDR1 MGHRA and CDR2 YSYEKL. This CDR3 has 18 residues. V was cut by 0 bases and J by 6 bases, with 21 bases left in between. This entry is derived from a study of response to subunit inactivated influenza vaccine. The chain couples TRBV4-1 to TRBJ1-5; D is uncertain. The TCR originated in a man aged 50 to 69 who received an inactivated influenza vaccine. Material: CD4+ T cells sorted from PBMCs, obtained less than 25 months after vaccination. For the CDR3, the DNA is TGCGCCAGCAGCCAAGACAGTCTGAGTTTGCGTACCACTCAGCCCCAGCATTTT. It encodes CASSQDSLSLRTTQPQHF.